The present entry profiles one T cell receptor (beta chain) with its context. What it binds is not known. This entry comes from a study of T cell responses to AZD1222 COVID-19 vaccine. Germline V gene sequence: CDR1 MDHEN, CDR2 SYDVKM. The CDR3 runs to 16 residues. The junction had 13 bases not matched to a gene; V was cut back by 6 bases and J by 3 bases. Regarding the study as a whole: Sampled repertoires all dated from after the peak T cell response.

Some clones are missing from TCRdb's copy, which holds only in-frame ones; the method was immunoSEQ multiplex PCR. The table shows 150,000 to 200,000 clones, with 85% to 90% occurring only once. The sample in question was peripheral blood, obtained on day 0 of AZD1222 vaccination. The V call is TRBV28, the J call TRBJ2-7; 8 nucleotides line up with TRBD1. The TCR was taken from an adult in good health. This CDR3 reads CASRPHNPTGDYEQYV. The CDR3 DNA reads TGTGCCAGCAGACCCCACAACCCGACAGGGGACTACGAGCAGTACGTC.